The TCR beta chain described here comes from a study of post-analysis software for immune sequencing data. On the study more broadly: Progressive-relapsing, secondary progressive and relapsing-remitting multiple sclerosis were among the disease courses included.

Whole-study findings and limits: With F measure, samples from one preparation batch clustered together strongly. In multiple sclerosis, normalized Chao1 diversity was significantly below that of controls.

In the case of this clonotype: Its antigen is unidentified. A much larger clone lies one base from this, so it may be a read error.

Unique molecular identifiers were built into the TCR beta cDNA libraries. Input populations of about 0.95 to 11 million T cells gave rise to some 500,000 cDNA molecules. TCRdb re-analysed the PCR reads in MiXCR, keeping a single row per CDR3 protein. The sample records hundreds of thousands of distinct CDR3 sequences, roughly 30% being singletons. Input material: blood. The clonotype comes from a girl between 10 and 17 years old with multiple sclerosis.

CDR3 residues: CAGSYSSRGQETQYF. The CDR3 DNA follows: TGTGCCGGCAGTTACTCGAGCAGGGGGCAAGAGACCCAGTACTTC. This rearrangement joins TRBV6-5 to TRBJ2-5; 7 bases map to TRBD1. The CDR3 has 15 amino acids. CDR1 is MNHEY and CDR2 is SVGAGI in the germline V gene.